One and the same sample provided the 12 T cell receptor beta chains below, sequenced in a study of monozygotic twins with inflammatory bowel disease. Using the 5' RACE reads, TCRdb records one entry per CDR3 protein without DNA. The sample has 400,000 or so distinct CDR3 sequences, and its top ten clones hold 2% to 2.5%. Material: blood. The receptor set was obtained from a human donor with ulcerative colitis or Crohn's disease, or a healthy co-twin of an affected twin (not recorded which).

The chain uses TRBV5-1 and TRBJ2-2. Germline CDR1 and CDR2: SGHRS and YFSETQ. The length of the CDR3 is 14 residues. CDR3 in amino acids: CASSTDGTTGELFF.

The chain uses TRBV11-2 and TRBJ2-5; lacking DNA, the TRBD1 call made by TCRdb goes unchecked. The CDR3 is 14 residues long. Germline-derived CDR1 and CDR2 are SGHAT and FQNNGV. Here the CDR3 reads CASSETGGAETQYF.

The CDR3 is CASSLRSRSGNTIYF. This sequence joins TRBV7-2 and TRBJ1-3. Germline assignment: CDR1 SGHTA and CDR2 FQGNSA. This CDR3 comprises 15 residues.

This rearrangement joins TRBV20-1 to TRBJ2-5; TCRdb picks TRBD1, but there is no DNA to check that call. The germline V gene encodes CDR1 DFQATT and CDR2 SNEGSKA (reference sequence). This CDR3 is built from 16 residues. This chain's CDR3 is CSARATGTGGKETQYF.

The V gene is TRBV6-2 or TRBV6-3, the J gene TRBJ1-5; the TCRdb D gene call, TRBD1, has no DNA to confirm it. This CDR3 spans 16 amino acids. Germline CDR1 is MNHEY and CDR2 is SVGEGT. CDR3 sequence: CASSSTGTPVSQPQHF.

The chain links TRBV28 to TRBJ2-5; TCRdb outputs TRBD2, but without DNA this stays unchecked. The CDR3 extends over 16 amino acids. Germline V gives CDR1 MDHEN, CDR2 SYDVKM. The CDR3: CASSLLGTIKIGTQYF.

CDR3 loop: CASSPVGAAETQYF. The V gene is TRBV5-4, the J gene TRBJ2-5. CDR1 is SGHNT and CDR2 is YYREEE in the germline V gene (reference sequence). This CDR3 has 14 residues.

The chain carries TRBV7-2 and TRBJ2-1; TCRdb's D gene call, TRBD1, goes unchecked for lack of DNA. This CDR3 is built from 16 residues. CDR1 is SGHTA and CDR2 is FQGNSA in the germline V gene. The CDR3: CASSLTPDRTYNEQFF.

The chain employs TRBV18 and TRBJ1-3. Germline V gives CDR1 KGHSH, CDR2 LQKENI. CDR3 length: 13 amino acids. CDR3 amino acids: CASSPLREDTIYF.

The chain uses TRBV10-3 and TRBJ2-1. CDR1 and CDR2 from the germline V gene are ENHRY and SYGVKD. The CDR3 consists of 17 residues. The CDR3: CAISDAASGYFYNEQFF.

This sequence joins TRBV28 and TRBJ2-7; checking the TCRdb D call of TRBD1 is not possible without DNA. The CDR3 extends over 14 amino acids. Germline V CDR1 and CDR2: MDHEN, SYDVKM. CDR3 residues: CASSLETGGGEQYF.

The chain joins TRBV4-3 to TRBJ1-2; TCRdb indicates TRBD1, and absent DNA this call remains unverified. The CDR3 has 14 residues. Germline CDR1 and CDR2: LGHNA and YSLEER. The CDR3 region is CASSQSKGYYGYTF.